Here is one T cell receptor (beta chain) with its context. The target antigen is unknown. These donors, healthy bone marrow donors, were studied. The sample comes from a study of cytomegalovirus exposure and HLA in healthy donors. Germline lookup yields CDR1 SGHNT and CDR2 YYREEE (reference sequence). The CDR3 runs 15 residues. Trimming took 3 bases from V and 4 from J; bases not matched to a gene: 3. Primers for the PCR totalled 60 Vbeta and 13 Jbeta. Generated by immunoSEQ multiplex PCR, the TCRdb table keeps only in-frame clones and is missing some. The sample yields roughly 120,000 clones, about 68% seen once. Broader study findings: Confirmation was obtained in vitro that a few CMV-associated chains are specific for CMV antigens.

This TCR derives from a woman aged 40 to 55 in good health and CMV-seropositive. The chain recombines TRBV5-4 with TRBJ2-5; 13 positions match TRBD2. Sequencing used PBMCs. The CDR3 DNA reads TGTGCCAGCAGCTCGGGACTAGCGGGAAGAGAGACCCAGTACTTC. Amino acids: CASSSGLAGRETQYF.